Included here is one T cell receptor (beta chain) sequence, with context. Its antigen is currently unknown. CDR3-region Arm-PCR and iRepertoire HTBI primers produced the TCR beta libraries. TCRdb itself ran the multiplex PCR reads through MiXCR, one entry per CDR3 protein. This sample yields some 450,000 distinct CDR3 sequences, of which about 25% are seen a single time; approximately 26% belongs to the top ten. This entry comes from a study of regulatory T cells in long-lasting Graves disease. Study-level findings and limits: Only a small sample size was used, which may have cut accuracy. Persistent disease preferred TRBV28, TRBJ1-2 and TRBJ2-5.

The CDR3 consists of 13 residues. Germline values: CDR1 LNHDA, CDR2 SQIVND (reference sequence). V dropped 4 bases and J dropped 7; count of bases not matched to a gene: 6. The time point denotes: persistent/refractory GD, antithyroid drugs over 5 years with positive TRAb. PBMC RNA served as the TCR library source. The source is a female donor with Graves disease. The chain links TRBV19 to TRBJ1-2; 7 bases match TRBD1. The sequences come from peripheral blood mononuclear cells (PBMCs), collected when the disease was refractory, from a patient treated with antithyroid drugs. CDR3 residues: CASSTDRYIGYTF. The DNA of the CDR3 is TGTGCCAGTAGTACGGACAGGTATATTGGCTACACCTTC.